These T cell receptor beta chains were read from a single sample in a study of vaccination and CD4 T cells after COVID-19. TCRdb ran MiXCR on the PCR reads and lists one entry per CDR3 protein. Seen here are over 10,000 distinct CDR3 sequences, around 59% observed once, and the top ten hold roughly an eighth. The antigens these receptors bind are not known. Sequenced sample: CD4+ T cells from blood, cultured in vitro. Receptor source: a human donor who had recovered from COVID-19. The CDR3 runs from the conserved cysteine through the conserved F or W. D genes are given only for firm matches. Size values are once, few and many counts, or a class for expanded clones, and some rows have none.

clone size	CDR3 length	V gene	J gene	D gene	CDR3 DNA	CDR3 protein
NA	16	TRBV7-2	TRBJ2-1	TRBD2	TGTGCCAGCAGCTTAGGCTTTAGCGGGGGAAACAATGAGCAGTTCTTC	CASSLGFSGGNNEQFF
few	15	TRBV6-5	TRBJ1-2	TRBD1	TGTGCCAGCAGTTACCCGACACCTCGGGACAGCGGCTACACCTTC	CASSYPTPRDSGYTF
NA	14	TRBV19	TRBJ1-6	NA	TGTGCCAGTAGTATCGCAGGGGATAATTCACCCCTCCACTTT	CASSIAGDNSPLHF
NA	15	TRBV7-2	TRBJ2-1	NA	TGTGCCAGCAGCTTAGGCGGGACCGCCTACAATGAGCAGTTCTTC	CASSLGGTAYNEQFF
NA	14	TRBV6-1	TRBJ2-2	NA	TGTGCCAGCAGGACCGATTACAACACCGGGGAGCTGTTTTTT	CASRTDYNTGELFF
NA	15	TRBV7-9	TRBJ2-5	TRBD2	TGTGCCAGCAGCTTTAGCGGGAGGGTAGAATGGACCCAGTACTTC	CASSFSGRVEWTQYF
once	11	TRBV28	TRBJ1-2	NA	TGTGCCAGCAGACCTCGCCTTGGCTACACCTTC	CASRPRLGYTF
NA	14	TRBV7-9	TRBJ2-7	NA	TGTGCCAGCAGCTTAGGAGGGTTATCCTACGAGCAGTACTTC	CASSLGGLSYEQYF
NA	14	TRBV12-3/TRBV12-4	TRBJ2-3	NA	TGTGCCAGCAGTTTCCGGGGGCAACGGGATACGCAGTATTTT	CASSFRGQRDTQYF
NA	14	TRBV2	TRBJ2-7	NA	TGTGCCAGCAGGACGGGGACAAACACCTACGAGCAGTACTTC	CASRTGTNTYEQYF
few	13	TRBV20-1	TRBJ2-5	TRBD2	TGCAGTGCCCCGGGACTAGCGGAAGAGACCCAGTACTTC	CSAPGLAEETQYF
NA	14	TRBV20-1	TRBJ2-2	TRBD2	TGCAGTGCTCCGACTAGCGGGAGCTTCGGGGAGCTGTTTTTT	CSAPTSGSFGELFF
NA	16	TRBV6-1	TRBJ2-2	TRBD1	TGTGCCAGCAGCCGGGTGGGACAGACGAACACCGGGGAGCTGTTTTTT	CASSRVGQTNTGELFF
NA	18	TRBV30	TRBJ2-5	TRBD2	TGTGCCTGGAGTGTAGGCGGGAGGGCCTGGGGGATATTAGAGACCCAGTACTTC	CAWSVGGRAWGILETQYF
NA	17	TRBV6-5	TRBJ2-3	NA	TGTGCCAGCAGTTACTCGCGCTTAGCGCCTAGCACAGATACGCAGTATTTT	CASSYSRLAPSTDTQYF
NA	15	TRBV24-1	TRBJ2-3	NA	TGTGCCACCAGTGATGGCTTAAGGCCCACAGATACGCAGTATTTT	CATSDGLRPTDTQYF
NA	12	TRBV29-1	TRBJ2-3	NA	TGCAGTTATGGAGGGGGAACAGATACGCAGTATTTT	CSYGGGTDTQYF
NA	14	TRBV29-1	TRBJ2-7	NA	TGCAGCATCCTTGTCGAGGGAGGAATACACGAGCAGTACTTC	CSILVEGGIHEQYF
NA	13	TRBV11-2	TRBJ1-2	NA	TGTGCCAGCAGCCTTGGACGCCTCGGAGGCTACACCTTC	CASSLGRLGGYTF
NA	17	TRBV28	TRBJ1-2	NA	TGTGCCAGCAGTCTGTCCCTTGCGGAGGGACGGGGCTATGGCTACACCTTC	CASSLSLAEGRGYGYTF
NA	14	TRBV30	TRBJ2-5	NA	TGTGCCTGGTCTCGGGACGGCGGCGGGGAGACCCAGTACTTC	CAWSRDGGGETQYF
few	17	TRBV23-1	TRBJ1-6	NA	TGCGCCAGCAGGGACGGGGAATACAGCTCCTATAATTCACCCCTCCACTTT	CASRDGEYSSYNSPLHF
NA	14	TRBV11-2	TRBJ1-1	NA	TGTGCCAGCAGCTTAGGCCGCCCGAACACTGAAGCTTTCTTT	CASSLGRPNTEAFF
NA	16	TRBV7-7	TRBJ2-7	NA	TGTGCTAGCAGCTTAGCAGTCCAACCAAGCTCCTACGAGCAGTACTTC	CASSLAVQPSSYEQYF
once	14	TRBV18	TRBJ1-1	TRBD1	TGTGCCAGCTCACCCCTTCAGACAGGGACTTTGGCTTTCTTT	CASSPLQTGTLAFF
few	14	TRBV19	TRBJ1-5	NA	TGTGCCAGTAGTATTCATACAGGTAATCAGCCCCAGCATTTT	CASSIHTGNQPQHF
NA	14	TRBV27	TRBJ2-5	NA	TGTGCCAGCAGTTCCTCGTCTGCCCGGGGGACCCAGTACTTC	CASSSSSARGTQYF
NA	19	TRBV5-1	TRBJ2-5	TRBD2	TGCGCCAGCAGCAAGGGACTAGCGGGAGGGAGAGCCTACCAAGAGACCCAGTACTTC	CASSKGLAGGRAYQETQYF
NA	14	TRBV20-1	TRBJ1-5	TRBD1	TGCAGTGCCACGGGACAGGCTTTCAATCAGCCCAAGCATTTT	CSATGQAFNQPKHF
few	14	TRBV7-9	TRBJ1-4	NA	TGTGCCAGCAGCTTAGTTGGGACGTCCGAAAAACTGTTTTTT	CASSLVGTSEKLFF
few	15	TRBV2	TRBJ1-2	TRBD1	TGTGCCAGCCGGAGAGGGACAGGGGATAACTATGGCTACACCTTC	CASRRGTGDNYGYTF
NA	14	TRBV6-5	TRBJ2-2	NA	TGTGCCAGCAGTTCCGCAGGAATCACCGGGGAGCTGTTTTTT	CASSSAGITGELFF
NA	15	TRBV28	TRBJ2-2	NA	TGTGCCAGCAGTTCACGGGCCACGAACACCGGGGAGCTGTTTTTT	CASSSRATNTGELFF
few	16	TRBV30	TRBJ1-6	TRBD1	TGTGCCTGGAGCAGGGGGGGCCGCTCCTATAATTCACCCCTCCACTTT	CAWSRGGRSYNSPLHF
NA	15	TRBV20-1	TRBJ2-3	TRBD1	TGCAGTGCTAGGTCGGACAGGGGGCGATCAGATACGCAGTATTTT	CSARSDRGRSDTQYF
few	15	TRBV20-1	TRBJ2-5	TRBD2	TGCAGTGCTAGGGCTACTAGCGGGAGAGGGGAGACCCAGTACTTC	CSARATSGRGETQYF
few	13	TRBV24-1	TRBJ1-1	NA	TGTGCCACCAGTGATAGGGCAGCCGAGGAAGCTTTCTTT	CATSDRAAEEAFF
NA	14	TRBV29-1	TRBJ1-2	NA	TGCAGCGTGGTCTCAAGGGGGACTCGCTATGGCTACACCTTC	CSVVSRGTRYGYTF
NA	14	TRBV10-2	TRBJ1-1	TRBD1	TGCGCCAGCAGGGCGGACAGGATGAACACTGAAGCTTTCTTT	CASRADRMNTEAFF
NA	16	TRBV6-2/TRBV6-3	TRBJ1-2	NA	TGTGCCAGCAGTTACCTACCAGGGAGACAAAACTATGGCTACACCTTC	CASSYLPGRQNYGYTF
NA	14	TRBV20-1	TRBJ2-1	TRBD2	TGCAGTGCCCCCGACGGGACTAGCGTCACAAATTCGGTCTTC	CSAPDGTSVTNSVF
NA	18	TRBV10-3	TRBJ1-5	NA	TGTGCCATCAGTGAGTCAAAGGTGGGCGGGTCAGTGGATCAGCCCCAGCATTTT	CAISESKVGGSVDQPQHF